This is a list of T cell receptor beta chains from one sample in a study of cytotoxic CD8 clonotypes in ibrutinib-treated CLL. The protocol was immunoSEQ multiplex PCR, while the TCRdb copy is restricted to in-frame clones and leaves out a portion. The top ten hold about 6.4% of the sample, which has some 200,000 clones, about three quarters seen once. This specimen was PBMCs, taken after 12 months of ibrutinib treatment. All receptors come from a human donor with chronic lymphocytic leukemia. CDR3s include the opening cysteine and the closing phenylalanine or tryptophan.

J,V,CDR3
TRBJ2-6,TRBV19,CASSESRVAGANVLTF
TRBJ1-2,TRBV5-1,CASNFDAGTTSGYTF
TRBJ1-4,TRBV5-1,CASSPRGGAGEKLFF
TRBJ1-2,TRBV19,CASSNRASYYGYTF
TRBJ1-2,TRBV9,CASTRTGDGYTF
TRBJ1-3,TRBV7-9,CASSIQGNSGNTIYF
TRBJ2-2,TRBV25-1,CASTPWGLAVNTGELFF
TRBJ1-5,TRBV28,CASSKLNQPQHF
TRBJ1-2,TRBV5-1,CASSWARGTGFDGYTF
TRBJ1-1,TRBV30,CAWSGRGGKDTEAFF
TRBJ1-1,TRBV28,CASSSSPVNTEAFF
TRBJ2-2,TRBV5-4,CASSKGLAMSTGELFF
TRBJ1-6,TRBV14,CASSHFGQGKGSPLHF
TRBJ2-7,TRBV2,CASSDERTSKYF
TRBJ2-5,TRBV6-6,CASSYGRETQYF